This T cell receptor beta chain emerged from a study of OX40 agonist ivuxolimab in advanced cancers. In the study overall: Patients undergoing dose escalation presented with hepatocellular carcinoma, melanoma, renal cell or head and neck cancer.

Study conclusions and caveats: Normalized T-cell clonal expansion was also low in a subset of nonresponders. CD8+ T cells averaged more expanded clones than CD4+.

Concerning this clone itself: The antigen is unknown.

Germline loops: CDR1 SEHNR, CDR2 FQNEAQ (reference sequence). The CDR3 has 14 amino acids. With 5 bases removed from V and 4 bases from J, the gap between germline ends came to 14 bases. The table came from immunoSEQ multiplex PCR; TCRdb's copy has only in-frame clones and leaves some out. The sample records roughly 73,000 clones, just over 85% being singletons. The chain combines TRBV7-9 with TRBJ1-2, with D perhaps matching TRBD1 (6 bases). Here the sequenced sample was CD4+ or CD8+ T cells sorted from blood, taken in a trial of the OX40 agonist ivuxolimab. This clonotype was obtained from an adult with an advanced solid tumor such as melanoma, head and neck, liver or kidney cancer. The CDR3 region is CASSPPDRPYGYTF. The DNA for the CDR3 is TGTGCCAGCAGCCCACCCGACAGGCCCTATGGCTACACCTTC.